This T cell receptor beta chain is from a study of shared clonotypes between healthy human individuals. As for the study in general: Serving as donors were two women and three men, whose ages spanned 18 to 49.

Libraries were prepared by immunoSEQ multiplex PCR; TCRdb keeps only in-frame clonotypes and omits some of them. The table includes some 500,000 clones, 79% detected once. This clone was picked up one time. Sequencing was carried out using PBMCs. This TCR was sampled from a woman in her thirties or forties in good health. Some clones in this sample may be carry-over from other donors' samples.

The CDR3 DNA reads TGTGCCAGCAGGCCTACAGGGGCGAACGGGGAGCTGTTTTTT. This translates into CASRPTGANGELFF. The chain is built from TRBV28 and TRBJ2-2; 7 nucleotides align to TRBD1. Per germline, CDR1 MDHEN and CDR2 SYDVKM. The junction had 8 bases not matched to a gene; V was cut back by 6 bases and J by 7 bases. The CDR3 totals 14 residues.